This T cell receptor beta chain was sequenced in a study of T cells in Graves' hyperthyroidism and ophthalmopathy (dated by TCRdb to the late 2010s). Some background on the complete study: Peripheral blood samples were taken at initial diagnosis, before any treatment was given. For training and testing, the approximately 92 patients in the discovery cohort were randomly divided in a 7:3 ratio. Once sampling was done, hyperthyroidism patients were given methimazole at a starting dose of 30 mg daily, whereas ophthalmopathy patients were given high-dose intravenous methylprednisolone. To identify TCR V-J signatures that set the groups apart, the researchers used a discovery cohort of approximately 98 patients, made up of roughly 45 with Graves' ophthalmopathy and 55 to 65 with stable Graves' hyperthyroidism. Whether ophthalmopathy could be predicted prospectively was tested in an independent validation cohort made up of under 20 hyperthyroidism patients plus 17 patients who later progressed to ophthalmopathy. The study also compared thyroid tissue and blood T-cell repertoires from 6 or 7 Graves' hyperthyroidism patients. The paper reports TCR Vbeta CDR3 sequencing of some 140 peripheral blood samples: approximately 43 ophthalmopathy, 75 to 80 hyperthyroidism and around 17 progressor patients.

TCR beta CDR3 regions were amplified from RNA transcripts. For the first round of RT-PCR on the TCR CDR3, the HTBI primer set was used together with the Qiagen OneStep RT-PCR kit. The libraries were constructed in a second round of multiplex PCR and then size-selected and purified. Sequencing of the libraries was done on an Illumina HiSeq2000 using paired-end 100 bp reads. As for the original processing: SOAPnuke was used to process the raw data, with reads discarded if the reads contained adapters or uncalled bases, had a mean Phred below 15, or lacked an exact constant-primer or identifier match. High-quality paired reads were merged using COPE v1.2.5, and each unique nucleotide sequence was defined as a clonotype. MiTCR v1.1 was used to align the clonotypes against IMGT TRBV, TRBD and TRBJ reference segments. Only V-J combinations with frequency above 0.0001, covering about 99% of repertoires, were analysed. The TCS score was defined as the ratio of F50 (clonal expansion) to E x V (chaos), calculated using BLOSUM62-based TCRdist between CDR3 peptides within each V-J. Welch's t-statistics and random forest reduced 514 V-J features to roughly 13, which were used in a naive Bayes classifier (R e1071). The Morisita-Horn index was used to measure how similar the thyroid and blood repertoires were. TCRdb's own reprocessing of the public reads used fastp at Q25 and MiXCR and kept productive beta chains. Every CDR3 protein is listed once, alongside the most common genes and DNA of its rows. These V and J calls originate from TCRdb's pipeline instead of the authors' own analysis. Counted in this sample were about 840,000 distinct CDR3 sequences; around 38% of them appeared once. More than 7% of the sample lies in the top ten.

What the authors observed across the whole study: A model built on a 13 V-J signature distinguished ophthalmopathy from stable hyperthyroidism, reaching roughly 88% sensitivity and under 84% specificity in cross-validation and 80%/75% in testing. No statistical method was used to fix the sample size in advance, and group allocation was not hidden from the investigators. During validation, the model predicted progression to ophthalmopathy a median of around 6 months ahead of onset, with just under 71% sensitivity and roughly 72% specificity. Most expanded thyroid clonotypes (frequency above 0.001) were also found in blood, which suggests that blood repertoires may mirror thyroid immune responses.

Stable Graves' hyperthyroidism was defined as no progression to ophthalmopathy during 18 months of follow-up. Hyperthyroidism patients were aged 18 to 65 years and newly diagnosed, with disease duration of less than 2 months. Patients with uncontrolled infections, other autoimmune diseases, pregnancy or lactation were excluded. Diagnoses were established on the basis of clinical symptoms, serum thyroxine and TRAb, thyroid ultrasound, and orbital computed tomography. PBMCs were isolated from about 10 ml of fresh peripheral blood by Ficoll-Paque density gradient centrifugation. Trizol reagent was used to extract total RNA, and RNA quality was then checked on an Agilent 2100 Bioanalyzer. Per the germline V gene, SGHAT is the CDR1 and FQNNGV is the CDR2. The V and J ends are trimmed by 4 bases and 2 bases, leaving 8 bases between them. The CDR3 runs 13 amino acids, cysteine and phenylalanine included. Of the read, only the CDR3 DNA is kept; its 39 bases are in frame from base 1.

A word on this clonotype: The specificity of this receptor is unknown. No base quality information exists; no much larger clone differs at one position.

The sample comprised blood. The chain is assembled from TRBV11-2 and TRBJ1-2; the D gene cannot be named for sure. The sequence was obtained from a man aged 18 to 29 with Graves' hyperthyroidism. The sequenced DNA is TGTGCCAGCAGCTACGGACTAAACTATGGCTACACCTTC. The resulting protein is CASSYGLNYGYTF.